One and the same sample provided the 29 T cell receptor beta chains below, sequenced in a study of neurological immune-mediated disorders. TCRdb passed the 5' RACE reads through MiXCR, listing each CDR3 protein once. The sample holds about 14,000 distinct CDR3 sequences, about 6.8% seen once. Sequenced material: CD8+ T cells from blood. The receptors derive from a woman aged 40 to 50 in good health.

Of note for this clonotype: A much larger clone sits a single nucleotide away, making a read error possible. The rearrangement links TRBV20-1 to TRBJ2-3, with D perhaps matching TRBD2 (5 bases). Germline V lookup: CDR1 DFQATT, CDR2 SNEGSKA (reference sequence). The CDR3 totals 16 residues. CDR3: CSDRDPRVTSTDTQYF. The CDR3 DNA is TGCAGTGATAGAGACCCGAGGGTAACTAGCACAGATACGCAGTATTTT.

The CDR3 DNA reads TGCGCCAGCAGTGGGAGGTTAGACAATGAGCAGTTCTTC. Translation gives CASSGRLDNEQFF. The gene calls are TRBV10-1 and TRBJ2-1; weak D call: TRBD2 (5 bases). With 4 bases removed from V and 5 bases from J, the gap between germline ends came to 9 bases. CDR3 length: 13 amino acids. Germline CDR1 WNHNN, CDR2 SYGVQD (reference sequence).

This clonotype showed up many times. Here the CDR3 reads CASSMRGGQYNEQFF. CDR3 bases: TGCGCCAGCAGCATGCGGGGGGGCCAGTACAATGAGCAGTTCTTC. The chain combines TRBV5-1 with TRBJ2-1, with 9 bases matching TRBD2. CDR1 and CDR2 from the germline V gene are SGHRS and YFSETQ. The V segment lost 4 bases and the J segment 4 bases; nucleotides outside the gene matches: 6. The CDR3 runs to 15 residues.

There are many counts of this clonotype. The chain combines TRBV7-8 with TRBJ1-3; 7 bases align to TRBD1. The germline V gene has CDR1 SGHVS and CDR2 FQNEAQ. This CDR3 contains 15 residues. J lost 1 base, V lost 2 bases, and 2 bases had no gene match. In DNA form, the CDR3 reads TGTGCCAGCAGCTTAATGACAGGGTCTGGAAACACCATATATTTT. Amino acid sequence: CASSLMTGSGNTIYF.

This clonotype was detected many times. The V and J genes are TRBV20-1 and TRBJ2-5; TRBD2 is a possible D gene (5 bases). Germline loops: CDR1 DFQATT, CDR2 SNEGSKA (reference sequence). This CDR3 is built from 12 residues. V gave up 6 bases and J gave up 4 bases, with 12 bases separating them. CDR3 residues: CSAASRGETQYF. The CDR3 coding sequence is TGCAGTGCAGCTAGTCGGGGAGAGACCCAGTACTTC.

In this sample, this clonotype turned up many times. The chain is built from TRBV15 and TRBJ2-7; D possibly corresponds to TRBD1 (5 bases). Germline V gives CDR1 LNHNV, CDR2 YYDKDF (reference sequence). CDR3 length: 14 residues. V was cut by 6 bases and J by 5 bases, with 17 bases left in between. The CDR3 spells CATSRTNLRDEQYF. CDR3 nucleotide sequence: TGTGCCACCAGTCGTACGAACCTCAGGGACGAGCAGTACTTC.

This clonotype has just a few counts. This chain links TRBV28 with TRBJ2-7, with 8 bases identical to TRBD2. The germline gives CDR1 MDHEN, CDR2 SYDVKM. V lost 5 bases and J lost 2; bases outside the gene matches: 8. The CDR3 is 15 amino acids. CDR3 sequence: CASSGGLAQTYEQYF. The CDR3 DNA reads TGTGCCAGCAGTGGCGGACTAGCCCAAACCTACGAGCAGTACTTC.

This clonotype was counted at least ten times. The gene calls are TRBV3-1 and TRBJ2-7; 11 bases agree with TRBD2. Per germline, CDR1 LGHDT and CDR2 YNNKEL (reference sequence). The V and J ends lost 6 bases and 3 bases, in that order; junction bases with no gene match: 7. This CDR3 is 15 amino acids long. The CDR3 here is CASSPGLAGGYEQYF. DNA of the CDR3: TGTGCCAGCAGTCCCGGACTAGCGGGTGGCTACGAGCAGTACTTC.

This clonotype has a count of ten or more. The CDR3 sequence is CSARRLTGELFF. The CDR3, as DNA: TGCAGTGCTAGGCGGCTCACCGGGGAGCTGTTTTTT. The chain is built from TRBV20-1 and TRBJ2-2; the D is unclear. The V gene lost 3 bases and the J gene lost 4 bases, with 6 bases spanning the gap. The CDR3 is 12 residues long. The V gene's germline CDR1 is DFQATT and CDR2 SNEGSKA (reference sequence).

At least ten counts were recorded for this clonotype. The CDR3 region has the DNA TGTGCCAGCAGGAAACCGGGACTAGCACGGGATACGCAGTATTTT. Its translation is CASRKPGLARDTQYF. The chain carries TRBV28 and TRBJ2-3; 9 nucleotides align to TRBD2. J gave up 6 bases and V 6 bases, and 10 bases lay outside the gene matches. Germline CDR1 MDHEN, CDR2 SYDVKM. The CDR3 totals 15 residues.

This clonotype was seen ten or more times. The chain combines TRBV6-5 with TRBJ2-5; D not certain. The V gene's germline CDR1 is MNHEY and CDR2 SVGAGI. The CDR3 consists of 15 residues. Between the trimmed V and J ends, which lost 5 bases and 1 base, there was a span of 14 bases. The CDR3 nucleotides are TGTGCCAGCAGTCAGACTGGTGGCTCCCAAGAGACCCAGTACTTC. This codes for CASSQTGGSQETQYF.

This clonotype has at least ten counts. The chain combines TRBV6-5 with TRBJ2-2; D not resolved. The ends were cut back, 8 bases at V and 1 base at J, with 11 bases in the middle. The CDR3 has 14 amino acids. Germline-derived CDR1 and CDR2 are MNHEY and SVGAGI. As DNA, the CDR3 is TGTGCCAGCGGTGGGGAACTGAACACCGGGGAGCTGTTTTTT. As protein: CASGGELNTGELFF.

This clonotype was recorded at least ten times. The V and J genes are TRBV20-1 and TRBJ2-2, with 7 bases fitting TRBD2. Trimming removed 0 bases from V and 4 bases from J; junction bases left unmatched: 8. Germline V lookup: CDR1 DFQATT, CDR2 SNEGSKA (reference sequence). The CDR3 totals 16 residues. CDR3 amino acids: CSARDSPGGLTGELFF. CDR3 sequence (DNA): TGCAGTGCTAGAGATAGCCCGGGAGGACTCACCGGGGAGCTGTTTTTT.

This clonotype has at least ten counts. V and J are TRBV29-1 and TRBJ2-1; D may be TRBD2 (5 bases). The V gene lost 4 bases and the J gene lost 4 bases, with 14 bases spanning the gap. The CDR3 consists of 14 residues. CDR1 SQVTM and CDR2 ANQGSEA come from the germline V gene. The CDR3 region is CSVGNGERYNEQFF. CDR3 coding DNA: TGCAGCGTTGGGAACGGGGAGAGGTACAATGAGCAGTTCTTC.

This clonotype was observed a handful of times. The chain combines TRBV6-5 with TRBJ2-1, with 7 bases aligning to TRBD2. This CDR3 has 18 amino acids. Germline assignment: CDR1 MNHEY and CDR2 SVGAGI. After removal of 5 bases from V and 0 bases from J, the junction contained 13 bases not matched to a gene. The CDR3 DNA follows: TGTGCCAGCAGTACGGCGATGGCGGGGGACCCCTCCTACAATGAGCAGTTCTTC. This translates into CASSTAMAGDPSYNEQFF.

This clonotype appeared many times. The chain recombines TRBV20-1 with TRBJ2-1, with D possibly matching TRBD2 (6 bases). The germline V and J ends were trimmed by 3 bases and 0 bases, with 15 bases remaining between them. Germline V gene sequence: CDR1 DFQATT, CDR2 SNEGSKA (reference sequence). The CDR3 spans 16 residues. Here the CDR3 DNA reads TGCAGTGCTAGGCGGGAAATTCTGAGCTCCTACAATGAGCAGTTCTTC. Translating it yields CSARREILSSYNEQFF.

There are many counts of this clonotype. The J gene is TRBJ2-5, the V gene TRBV3-1; TRBD2 matches at 10 bases. The CDR3 is 14 residues long. Germline trimming cut 6 bases from V and 3 bases from J; bases unmatched to any gene: 4. Per germline, CDR1 LGHDT and CDR2 YNNKEL (reference sequence). The CDR3 reads CASRPSGGEETQYF. CDR3 nucleotides: TGTGCCAGCAGACCAAGCGGGGGGGAAGAGACCCAGTACTTC.

In this sample, this clonotype turned up many times. The chain employs TRBV6-5 and TRBJ2-7; no definite D call. The CDR3 extends over 12 amino acids. V was shortened by 6 bases and J by 2 bases, with 8 bases between the two germline ends. Germline V gene data show CDR1 as MNHEY and CDR2 as SVGAGI. CDR3 sequence: CASRSYTYEQYF. CDR3 DNA sequence: TGTGCCAGCAGGTCGTATACCTACGAGCAGTACTTC.

This clonotype is medium-sized. This sequence joins TRBV12-3 or TRBV12-4 and TRBJ2-3; D remains unclear. The CDR3 extends over 12 amino acids. With 3 bases removed from V and 6 bases from J, the gap between germline ends came to 7 bases. The CDR3 region has the DNA TGTGCCAGCAGTTTCCGCCCCGATACGCAGTATTTT. Its protein is CASSFRPDTQYF.

By share, this clonotype counts as medium-sized. The V and J genes are TRBV12-3 or TRBV12-4 and TRBJ2-3; D ambiguous. The V and J ends lost 3 bases and 5 bases respectively, with 18 bases between them. This CDR3 contains 16 residues. For the CDR3, the DNA is TGTGCCAGCAGTTTTATCGGACGGCTGATCATAGATACGCAGTATTTT. Protein product: CASSFIGRLIIDTQYF.

In its sample, this clonotype was seen many times. This chain connects TRBV5-1 to TRBJ1-1, with D maybe TRBD1 (6 bases). Germline V gene lookup returns CDR1 SGHRS and CDR2 YFSETQ. The CDR3 has 12 residues. Trimming stripped 5 bases from V and 1 base from J, with 6 bases between. The CDR3 DNA reads as TGCGCCAGCAGAGGGGGGAACACTGAAGCTTTCTTT. Translating it yields CASRGGNTEAFF.

This clonotype was counted a few times. V and J are TRBV7-2 and TRBJ1-4; D is undetermined. The germline V and J ends were trimmed by 6 bases and 0 bases, with 5 bases remaining between them. There are 13 residues in the CDR3. Per germline, CDR1 SGHTA and CDR2 FQGNSA. The chain's CDR3 is CASRTATNEKLFF. In DNA, the CDR3 is TGTGCCAGCAGGACCGCAACTAATGAAAAACTGTTTTTT.

This clonotype was found many times. V usage is TRBV20-1 and J usage is TRBJ2-3, with 9 bases that match TRBD1. This CDR3 contains 15 residues. CDR1 DFQATT and CDR2 SNEGSKA come from the germline V gene (reference sequence). The ends lost 2 bases at V and 5 bases at J; junction bases unmatched: 8. In nucleotides, the CDR3 is TGCAGTGCTAGATCCCGGGACAGGGTTGTAGATACGCAGTATTTT. Amino acid sequence: CSARSRDRVVDTQYF.

This clonotype was seen at least ten times. The gene calls are TRBV7-9 and TRBJ1-1; D gene ambiguous. The germline gives CDR1 SEHNR, CDR2 FQNEAQ (reference sequence). The V end was cut by 1 base, the J end by 7 bases, with 7 bases between. The CDR3 length is 12 residues. In DNA, the CDR3 is TGTGCCAGCAGCTTAGAACCCGATGAAGCTTTCTTT. As protein: CASSLEPDEAFF.

This clonotype was observed at least ten times. The chain carries TRBV9 and TRBJ2-1; D is ambiguous. Germline V gene data show CDR1 as SGDLS and CDR2 as YYNGEE. V was shortened by 0 bases and J by 5 bases, with 12 bases between the two germline ends. The CDR3 is 15 residues long. CDR3 DNA sequence: TGTGCCAGCAGCGTAGAGTCGCCCCAAAACAATGAGCAGTTCTTC. It specifies CASSVESPQNNEQFF.

A note on this clonotype: Sequence at one end of the junction differs from germline and may be a read error. Written as DNA, the CDR3 is TGCAGTGCTAGCATGGGGATCTATGACTACACCTTC. Protein sequence: CSASMGIYDYTF. The rearrangement links TRBV20-1 to TRBJ1-2; the D is unclear. CDR1 and CDR2 from the germline V gene are DFQATT and SNEGSKA (reference sequence). CDR3 length: 12 amino acids.

The sample holds many counts of this clonotype. The J gene is TRBJ2-2, the V gene TRBV20-1, with 7 positions matching TRBD2. Trimming cost V 6 bases and J 4 bases; bases outside gene matches: 17. Germline-derived CDR1 and CDR2 are DFQATT and SNEGSKA (reference sequence). CDR3 size: 17 residues. CDR3 loop: CSASPLDSGRVTGELFF. In DNA, the CDR3 is TGCAGTGCCAGTCCTCTAGATAGCGGGCGGGTCACCGGGGAGCTGTTTTTT.

About this clonotype: An end of the junction differs from the germline gene, which may be a read error. This rearrangement joins TRBV10-2 to TRBJ1-1; D is unresolved. The CDR3 sequence is 12 residues long. CDR1 WSHSY and CDR2 SAAADI come from the germline V gene. The CDR3 spells CASSEAGTEAYF. In nucleotides, the CDR3 is TGCGCCAGCAGTGAGGCAGGCACTGAAGCTTACTTT.

This clonotype showed up many times. This chain links TRBV12-3 or TRBV12-4 with TRBJ2-3; TRBD2 agrees at 14 bases. The CDR3 consists of 18 residues. V gave up 6 bases and J gave up 2 bases; unmatched junction bases: 10. CDR3: CASRPGRLAGGHTDTQYF. CDR3 in DNA: TGTGCCAGCAGACCCGGGCGACTAGCGGGAGGGCACACAGATACGCAGTATTTT.